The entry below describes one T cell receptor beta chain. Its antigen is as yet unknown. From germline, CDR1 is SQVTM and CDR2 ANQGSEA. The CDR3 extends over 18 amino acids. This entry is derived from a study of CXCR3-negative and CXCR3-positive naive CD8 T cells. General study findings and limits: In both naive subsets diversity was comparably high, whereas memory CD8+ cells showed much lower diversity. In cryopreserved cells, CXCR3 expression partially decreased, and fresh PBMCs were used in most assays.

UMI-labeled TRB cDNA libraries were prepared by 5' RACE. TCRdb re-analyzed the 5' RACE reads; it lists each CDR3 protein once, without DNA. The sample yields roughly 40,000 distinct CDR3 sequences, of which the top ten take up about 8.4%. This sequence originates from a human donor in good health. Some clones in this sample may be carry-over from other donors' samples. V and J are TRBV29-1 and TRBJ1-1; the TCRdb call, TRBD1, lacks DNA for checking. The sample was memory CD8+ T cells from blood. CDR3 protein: CSVDPNLEFTGGNTEAFF.